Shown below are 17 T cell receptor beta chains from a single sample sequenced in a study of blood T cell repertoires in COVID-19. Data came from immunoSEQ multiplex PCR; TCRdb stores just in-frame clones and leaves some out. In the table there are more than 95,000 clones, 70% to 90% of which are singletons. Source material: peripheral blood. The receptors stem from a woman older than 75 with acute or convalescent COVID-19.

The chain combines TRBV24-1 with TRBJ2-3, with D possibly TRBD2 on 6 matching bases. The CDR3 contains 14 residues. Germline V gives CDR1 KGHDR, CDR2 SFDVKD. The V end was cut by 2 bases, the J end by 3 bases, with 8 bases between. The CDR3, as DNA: TGTGCCACCAGTGATTCCCGGGGGACAGATACGCAGTATTTT. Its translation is CATSDSRGTDTQYF.

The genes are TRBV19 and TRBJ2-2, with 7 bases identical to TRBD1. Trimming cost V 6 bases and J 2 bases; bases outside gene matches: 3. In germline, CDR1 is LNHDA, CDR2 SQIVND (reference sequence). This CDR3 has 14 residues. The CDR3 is CASSNRGNTGELFF. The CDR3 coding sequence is TGTGCCAGTAGCAACAGGGGTAACACCGGGGAGCTGTTTTTT.

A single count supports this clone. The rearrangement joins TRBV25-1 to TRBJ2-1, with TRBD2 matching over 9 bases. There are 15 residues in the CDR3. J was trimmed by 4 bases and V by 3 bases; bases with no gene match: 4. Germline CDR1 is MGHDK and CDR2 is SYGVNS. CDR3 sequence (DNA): TGTGCCAGCAGTGATTGGCGGGGGGGATACAATGAGCAGTTCTTC. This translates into CASSDWRGGYNEQFF. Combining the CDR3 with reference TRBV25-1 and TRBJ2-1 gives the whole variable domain EADIYQTPRYLVIGTGKKITLECSQTMGHDKMYWYQQDPGMELHLIHYSYGVNSTEKGDLSSESTVSRIRTEHFPLTLESARPSHTSQYLCASSDWRGGYNEQFFGPGTRLTVL.

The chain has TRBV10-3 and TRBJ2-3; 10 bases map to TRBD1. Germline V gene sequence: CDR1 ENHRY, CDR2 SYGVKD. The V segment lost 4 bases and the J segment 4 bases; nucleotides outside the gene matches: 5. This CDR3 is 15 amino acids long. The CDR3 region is CAISAGQGIADTQYF. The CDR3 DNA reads TGTGCCATCAGTGCGGGACAGGGGATAGCAGATACGCAGTATTTT.

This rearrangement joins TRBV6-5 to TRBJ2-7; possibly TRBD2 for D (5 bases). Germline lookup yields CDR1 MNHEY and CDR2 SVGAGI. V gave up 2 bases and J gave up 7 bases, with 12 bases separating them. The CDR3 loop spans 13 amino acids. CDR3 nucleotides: TGTGCCAGCAGTTACGGTCACTCGGGGGAGCAGTACTTC. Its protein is CASSYGHSGEQYF.

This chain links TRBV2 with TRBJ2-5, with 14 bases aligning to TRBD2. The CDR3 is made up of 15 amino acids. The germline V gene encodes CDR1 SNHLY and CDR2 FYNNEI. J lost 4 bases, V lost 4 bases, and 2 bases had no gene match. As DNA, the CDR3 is TGTGCCAGCAGTGGGACTAGCGGGGGGTCAGAGACCCAGTACTTC. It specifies CASSGTSGGSETQYF.

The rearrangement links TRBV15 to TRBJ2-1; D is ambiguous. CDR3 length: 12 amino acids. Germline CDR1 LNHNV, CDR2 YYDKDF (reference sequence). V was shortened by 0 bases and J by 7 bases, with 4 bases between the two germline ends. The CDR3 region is CATSRDSNEQFF. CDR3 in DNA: TGTGCCACCAGCAGAGATTCAAATGAGCAGTTCTTC.

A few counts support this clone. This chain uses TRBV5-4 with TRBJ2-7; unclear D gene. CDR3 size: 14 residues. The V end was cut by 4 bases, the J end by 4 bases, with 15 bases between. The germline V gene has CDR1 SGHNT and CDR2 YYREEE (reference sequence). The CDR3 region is CASSPYAVSYEQYF. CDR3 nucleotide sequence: TGTGCCAGCAGCCCTTACGCAGTCTCGTACGAGCAGTACTTC.

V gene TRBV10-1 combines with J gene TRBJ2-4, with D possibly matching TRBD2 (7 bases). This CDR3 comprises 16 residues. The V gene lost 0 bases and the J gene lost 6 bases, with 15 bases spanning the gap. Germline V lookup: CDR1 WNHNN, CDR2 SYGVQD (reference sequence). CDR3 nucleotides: TGCGCCAGCAGTGAGTCTGCGGGGGCCTTCGGAAACATTCAGTACTTC. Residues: CASSESAGAFGNIQYF.

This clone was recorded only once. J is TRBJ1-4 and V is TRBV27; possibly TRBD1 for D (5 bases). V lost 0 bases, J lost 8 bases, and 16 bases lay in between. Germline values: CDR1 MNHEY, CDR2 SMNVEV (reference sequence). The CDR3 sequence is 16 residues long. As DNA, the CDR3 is TGTGCCAGCAGTTTATCGATGGGCCCAGGGTGGGAAAAACTGTTTTTT. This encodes CASSLSMGPGWEKLFF.

CDR3 protein: CASRGDSRKQYF. CDR3 nucleotide sequence: TGTGCCAGCAGGGGGGACAGTCGAAAGCAGTACTTC. The rearrangement links TRBV14 to TRBJ2-7; 7 nucleotides match TRBD1. CDR3 length: 12 amino acids. V lost 6 bases to trimming and J lost 8 bases; unmatched junction nucleotides: 7. Germline CDR1 and CDR2: SGHDN and FVKESK. The variable domain in full, with the rest retrieved from reference TRBV14 and TRBJ2-7, is EAGVTQFPSHSVIEKGQTVTLRCDPISGHDNLYWYRRVMGKEIKFLLHFVKESKQDESGMPNNRFLAERTGGTYSTLKVQPAELEDSGVYFCASRGDSRKQYFGPGTRLTVT.

The CDR3 spells CASSGPGDQETQYF. CDR3 nucleotide sequence: TGTGCCAGCAGTGGGCCGGGAGACCAAGAGACCCAGTACTTC. V is TRBV5-4 and J is TRBJ2-5; tentative D call: TRBD2 (6 bases). Trimming stripped 5 bases from V and 0 bases from J, with 11 bases between. CDR1 and CDR2 (germline): SGHNT, YYREEE (reference sequence). The CDR3 is made up of 14 amino acids.

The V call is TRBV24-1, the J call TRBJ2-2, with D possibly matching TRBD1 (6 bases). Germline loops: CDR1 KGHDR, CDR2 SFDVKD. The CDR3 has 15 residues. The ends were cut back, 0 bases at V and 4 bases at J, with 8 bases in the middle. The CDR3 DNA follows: TGTGCCACCAGTGATTTGTCAGGGGTCACCGGGGAGCTGTTTTTT. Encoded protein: CATSDLSGVTGELFF.

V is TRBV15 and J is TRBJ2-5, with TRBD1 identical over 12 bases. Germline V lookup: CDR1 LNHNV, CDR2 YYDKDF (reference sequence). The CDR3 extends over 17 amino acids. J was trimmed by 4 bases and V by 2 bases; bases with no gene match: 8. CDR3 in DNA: TGTGCCACCAGCAGATATTCGGGACAGGGGGCGCGAGAGACCCAGTACTTC. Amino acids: CATSRYSGQGARETQYF.

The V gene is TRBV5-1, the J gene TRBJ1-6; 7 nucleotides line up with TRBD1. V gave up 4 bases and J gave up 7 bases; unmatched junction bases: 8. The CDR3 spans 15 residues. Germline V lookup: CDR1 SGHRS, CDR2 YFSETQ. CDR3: CASSAEGASNSPLHF. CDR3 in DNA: TGCGCCAGCAGCGCCGAGGGGGCCTCCAATTCACCCCTCCACTTT.

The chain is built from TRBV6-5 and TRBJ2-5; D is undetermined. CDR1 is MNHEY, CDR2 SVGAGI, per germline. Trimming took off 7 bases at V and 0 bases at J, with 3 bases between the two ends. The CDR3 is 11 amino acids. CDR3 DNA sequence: TGTGCCAGCAATAACCAAGAGACCCAGTACTTC. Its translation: CASNNQETQYF.

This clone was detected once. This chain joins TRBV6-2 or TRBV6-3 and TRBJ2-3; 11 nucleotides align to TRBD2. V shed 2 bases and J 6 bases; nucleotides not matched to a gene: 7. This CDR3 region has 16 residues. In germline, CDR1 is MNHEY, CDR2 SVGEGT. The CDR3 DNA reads TGTGCCAGCAGTTACCCTAGACTAGCGGGGCGGGATACGCAGTATTTT. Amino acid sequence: CASSYPRLAGRDTQYF.